The 21 T cell receptor beta chains in this list originate from one sample, sequenced in a study of T cell responses to AZD1222 COVID-19 vaccine. Sequenced by immunoSEQ multiplex PCR; TCRdb stores in-frame clones only, minus some. The sample records under 130,000 clones, 82% being singletons. This material consisted of peripheral blood, taken on day 0 of AZD1222 vaccination. These receptors all come from an adult in good health.

This clone has a handful of counts. V is TRBV7-9 and J is TRBJ2-7; D may match TRBD1 or TRBD2 (5 bases each). The germline V gene encodes CDR1 SEHNR and CDR2 FQNEAQ (reference sequence). This CDR3 comprises 14 residues. V dropped 5 bases and J dropped 0 bases, with 11 bases sitting between them. CDR3 region: CASSPPGSSYEQYF. The CDR3 nucleotides read TGTGCCAGCAGCCCCCCAGGGAGCTCCTACGAGCAGTACTTC.

The chain couples TRBV19 to TRBJ1-5; TRBD1 matches at 9 bases. The V gene's germline CDR1 is LNHDA and CDR2 SQIVND (reference sequence). CDR3 length equals 17 residues. V was clipped by 6 bases and J by 0 bases; unmatched bases: 9. This CDR3 reads CASRGTTGGYSNQPQHF. The CDR3 nucleotides read TGTGCCAGTAGGGGGACTACAGGGGGCTATAGCAATCAGCCCCAGCATTTT.

The J gene is TRBJ2-5, the V gene TRBV6-6; D uncertain. The V gene's germline CDR1 is MNHNY and CDR2 SVGAGI (reference sequence). The CDR3 has 13 residues. V was cut by 10 bases and J by 1 base, with 13 bases left in between. This CDR3 reads CATKVGAQETQYF. CDR3 DNA: TGTGCCACCAAGGTGGGCGCCCAAGAGACCCAGTACTTC.

The gene calls are TRBV7-2 and TRBJ2-5; 15 bases agree with TRBD2. The J segment lost 5 bases and the V segment lost 5 bases, leaving 9 bases of the junction unmatched. CDR3 length equals 17 residues. Germline V lookup: CDR1 SGHTA, CDR2 FQGNSA. The CDR3 loop reads CASSAYGLAGGKETQYF. As DNA, the CDR3 is TGTGCCAGCAGCGCCTACGGACTAGCGGGGGGGAAGGAGACCCAGTACTTC.

The genes are TRBV19 and TRBJ1-6; D possibly corresponds to TRBD1 (5 bases). This CDR3 spans 15 amino acids. Germline assignment: CDR1 LNHDA and CDR2 SQIVND (reference sequence). Trimming removed 9 bases from V and 2 bases from J, with 14 bases in between. In DNA form, the CDR3 reads TGTGCCAGCAACACGGGAGGGGCCTATAATTCACCCCTCCACTTT. Protein: CASNTGGAYNSPLHF.

This chain uses TRBV3-1 (or the pseudogene TRBV3-2) with TRBJ1-3; no reliable D call. The CDR3 runs 16 residues. Trimming took off 1 base at V and 0 bases at J, with 10 bases between the two ends. CDR1 and CDR2 (germline): LGHDT, YNNKEL (reference sequence). The CDR3 loop reads CASSQGQSNSGNTIYF. The CDR3 DNA reads as TGTGCCAGCAGCCAAGGGCAGAGTAACTCTGGAAACACCATATATTTT.

V and J are TRBV3-1 (or the pseudogene TRBV3-2) and TRBJ1-2; TRBD1 might be the D (5 bases). From germline, CDR1 is LGHDT and CDR2 YNNKEL (reference sequence). The V end was cut by 1 base, the J end by 5 bases, with 14 bases between. The CDR3 sequence is 15 residues long. CDR3 sequence reads: CASSQGQGVGYGYTF. For the CDR3, the DNA is TGTGCCAGCAGCCAAGGCCAGGGTGTCGGGTATGGCTACACCTTC.

This chain connects TRBV7-2 to TRBJ1-5; D is unresolved. This CDR3 spans 15 amino acids. V lost 0 bases and J 4 bases, leaving 10 bases between the germline ends. Per the germline V gene, CDR1 is SGHTA and CDR2 is FQGNSA. CDR3 sequence reads: CASSLARRPNQPQHF. CDR3 DNA: TGTGCCAGCAGCTTAGCGCGCAGGCCAAATCAGCCCCAGCATTTT.

This sequence joins TRBV28 and TRBJ1-4; 9 positions match TRBD1. The germline V gene has CDR1 MDHEN and CDR2 SYDVKM. The CDR3 consists of 15 residues. Trimming removed 3 bases from V and 5 bases from J; junction bases left unmatched: 4. The CDR3 DNA reads as TGTGCCAGCAGTTTTAAGGGACAGGGCAATGAAAAACTGTTTTTT. This encodes CASSFKGQGNEKLFF. Supplemented by reference TRBV28 and TRBJ1-4, the full variable domain reads DVKVTQSSRYLVKRTGEKVFLECVQDMDHENMFWYRQDPGLGLRLIYFSYDVKMKEKGDIPEGYSVSREKKERFSLILESASTNQTSMYLCASSFKGQGNEKLFFGSGTQLSVL.

This sequence joins TRBV9 and TRBJ2-5, with 10 bases lining up with TRBD1. The CDR3 has 15 residues. Looked up from germline, CDR1 is SGDLS and CDR2 is YYNGEE. The V segment lost 3 bases and the J segment 5 bases; nucleotides outside the gene matches: 7. The CDR3 nucleotides are TGTGCCAGCAGCGGTACCGGGACAGGGGTCGAGACCCAGTACTTC. Translating it yields CASSGTGTGVETQYF.

This chain links TRBV7-8 with TRBJ2-2; D uncertain. The CDR3 has 12 residues. V was cut by 5 bases and J by 6 bases, with 7 bases left in between. Germline V lookup: CDR1 SGHVS, CDR2 FQNEAQ. The CDR3 coding sequence is TGTGCCAGCAGCCTCCCCTCCGGGGAGCTGTTTTTT. This sequence encodes CASSLPSGELFF.

As regards this clone: Additional DNA sequences in this sample encode the identical CDR3. The CDR3 nucleotides are TGTGCCAGCTCACCGAAAGAGACCCAGTACTTC. This sequence encodes CASSPKETQYF. This chain uses TRBV18 with TRBJ2-5; D is unclear. The ends were cut back, 3 bases at V and 3 bases at J, with 2 bases in the middle. The CDR3 is 11 residues long. Looked up from germline, CDR1 is KGHSH and CDR2 is LQKENI. Full variable domain (remainder filled in from reference TRBV18 and TRBJ2-5): NAGVMQNPRHLVRRRGQEARLRCSPMKGHSHVYWYRQLPEEGLKFMVYLQKENIIDESGMPKERFSAEFPKEGPSILRIQQVVRGDSAAYFCASSPKETQYFGPGTRLLVL.

In the case of this clone: At one boundary the junction diverges from the germline segment, which might be a read error. This chain links TRBV30 with TRBJ2-3; TRBD1 agrees at 7 bases. The CDR3 has 15 amino acids. Per the germline V gene, CDR1 is GTSNPN and CDR2 is SVGIG (reference sequence). CDR3 coding DNA: TGTGCCGGGAGTGTGAAGGGGGCGTTTTTCGATACGCAGTATTTT. It translates to CAGSVKGAFFDTQYF.

The chain joins TRBV4-3 to TRBJ2-7, with 7 bases identical to TRBD1. The germline V gene has CDR1 LGHNA and CDR2 YSLEER. Trimming at V came to 0 bases and at J to 7 bases, leaving 12 bases not matched to a gene. This CDR3 comprises 16 residues. CDR3 nucleotides: TGCGCCAGCAGCCAAGATTGGGGACAGCCCCAAGAGGAGCAGTACTTC. Translated, it gives CASSQDWGQPQEEQYF.

The rearrangement joins TRBV29-1 to TRBJ1-3; maybe TRBD1 (5 bases). The CDR3 runs 14 residues. Germline assignment: CDR1 SQVTM and CDR2 ANQGSEA. Trimming removed 8 bases at V and 0 bases at J, with 14 bases between. The CDR3 loop is CSFLGVTSGNTIYF. CDR3 DNA: TGCAGCTTCCTAGGGGTCACCTCTGGAAACACCATATATTTT.

V is TRBV4-2 and J is TRBJ2-2; 7 positions match TRBD1. V lost 0 bases and J lost 8; bases outside the gene matches: 15. CDR3 length equals 18 residues. Germline values: CDR1 LGHNA, CDR2 YNFKEQ. For the CDR3, the DNA is TGTGCCAGCAGCCAAGACCGGGACAGAGCAAAATTCCCTGGGGAGCTGTTTTTT. It specifies CASSQDRDRAKFPGELFF.

A single count supports this clone. The chain couples TRBV7-9 to TRBJ2-3; TRBD2 agrees at 7 bases. V trimming: 3 bases; J trimming: 5 bases; junction bases outside the gene matches: 8. The CDR3 spans 15 residues. The V gene's germline CDR1 is SEHNR and CDR2 FQNEAQ (reference sequence). In DNA, the CDR3 is TGTGCCAGCAGCTTGAGTCTAGCGGATATAGATACGCAGTATTTT. Its translation is CASSLSLADIDTQYF. Filled out from reference TRBV7-9 and TRBJ2-3, the complete variable domain reads DTGVSQNPRHKITKRGQNVTFRCDPISEHNRLYWYRQTLGQGPEFLTYFQNEAQLEKSRLLSDRFSAERPKGSFSTLEIQRTEQGDSAMYLCASSLSLADIDTQYFGPGTRLTVL.

This clone was counted once. The CDR3: CASSPKLQGLYEQYF. For the CDR3, the DNA is TGTGCCAGCAGTCCCAAACTCCAAGGGCTTTACGAGCAGTACTTC. The gene calls are TRBV9 and TRBJ2-7; D is unresolved. Germline assignment: CDR1 SGDLS and CDR2 YYNGEE. There are 15 residues in the CDR3. V dropped 5 bases and J dropped 4 bases, with 19 bases sitting between them.

The chain combines TRBV20-1 with TRBJ2-3; D possibly matches TRBD1 or TRBD2 (6 bases each). The germline V gene has CDR1 DFQATT and CDR2 SNEGSKA (reference sequence). The CDR3 extends over 11 amino acids. The CDR3 reads CSGGPVDTQYF. CDR3 in DNA: TGCTCTGGGGGGCCAGTGGATACGCAGTATTTT.

This chain uses TRBV7-2 with TRBJ2-7, with TRBD1 matching 7 bases. The CDR3 covers 14 residues. Per the germline V gene, CDR1 is SGHTA and CDR2 is FQGNSA. Trimming removed 5 bases from V and 1 base from J; junction bases left unmatched: 5. This CDR3 is CASSARQGSYEQYF. The CDR3 DNA reads TGTGCCAGCAGCGCGAGACAGGGTTCCTACGAGCAGTACTTC.

The gene calls are TRBV6-5 and TRBJ1-1; D is unclear. With 1 base removed from V and 5 bases from J, the gap between germline ends came to 11 bases. Germline values: CDR1 MNHEY, CDR2 SVGAGI. The CDR3 consists of 14 residues. CDR3 in amino acids: CASSYWEGGTEAFF. The CDR3, as DNA: TGTGCCAGCAGTTACTGGGAAGGCGGAACTGAAGCTTTCTTT.